The clone carrying this T cell receptor (beta chain) was observed a few times. The record originates from a study of CD8 T cells in Susac syndrome. With random hexamers, reverse transcription was performed on roughly 0.5 to 1 ug of RNA. MiXCR, run by TCRdb on the immunoSEQ multiplex PCR reads, gives a single entry per CDR3 protein. The sample carries 50,000 to 60,000 distinct CDR3 sequences, approximately 90% recorded once. Deletions cut 5 bases from V and 1 base from J, with 6 bases between. This CDR3 has 12 amino acids. Germline V gene sequence: CDR1 MNHEY, CDR2 SVGAGI. The gene calls are TRBV6-5 and TRBJ2-7, with D hard to call. This TCR came from a human donor in good health. The sequenced sample was CD8+ T cells from PBMCs. The chain's CDR3 is CASSESSYEQYF. The CDR3 nucleotides read TGTGCCAGCAGTGAAAGTTCCTACGAGCAGTACTTC.